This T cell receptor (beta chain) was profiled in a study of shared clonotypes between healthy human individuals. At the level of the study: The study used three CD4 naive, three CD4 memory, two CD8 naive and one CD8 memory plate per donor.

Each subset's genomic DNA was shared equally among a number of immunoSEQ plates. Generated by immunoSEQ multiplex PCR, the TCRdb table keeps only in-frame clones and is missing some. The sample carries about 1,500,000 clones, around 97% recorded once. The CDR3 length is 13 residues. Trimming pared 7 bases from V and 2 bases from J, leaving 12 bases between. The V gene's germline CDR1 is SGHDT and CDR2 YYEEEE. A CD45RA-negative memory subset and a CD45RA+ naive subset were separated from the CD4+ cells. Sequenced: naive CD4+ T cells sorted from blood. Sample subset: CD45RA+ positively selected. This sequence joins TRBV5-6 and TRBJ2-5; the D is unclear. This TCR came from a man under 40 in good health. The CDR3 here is CASGLAGQETQYF. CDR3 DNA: TGTGCCAGCGGTTTAGCTGGGCAAGAGACCCAGTACTTC.